The next 27 T cell receptor beta chains were all read from a single sample in a study of cytomegalovirus exposure and HLA in healthy donors. Amplification used 60 Vbeta primers and 13 Jbeta primers. Measured with immunoSEQ multiplex PCR; TCRdb has only the in-frame clones, and not every one. This table holds about 95,000 clones, 65% to 80% found once. The sample taken for sequencing was PBMCs. The receptors originated from a woman aged 45-65 years in good health and CMV-seropositive.

This chain connects TRBV5-4 to TRBJ2-2; a possible D gene is TRBD2 (6 bases). The CDR3 is 16 residues long. V was cut by 4 bases and J by 5 bases, with 18 bases left in between. Germline assignment: CDR1 SGHNT and CDR2 YYREEE (reference sequence). CDR3 residues: CASSRGTSVWTGELFF. The CDR3 DNA reads as TGTGCCAGCAGCCGGGGGACGTCGGTTTGGACCGGGGAGCTGTTTTTT. The full variable domain, in which reference TRBV5-4 and TRBJ2-2 provide the parts outside the CDR3, is ETGVTQSPTHLIKTRGQQVTLRCSSQSGHNTVSWYQQALGQGPQFIFQYYREEENGRGNFPPRFSGLQFPNYSSELNVNALELDDSALYLCASSRGTSVWTGELFFGEGSRLTVL.

V gene TRBV28 combines with J gene TRBJ1-1, with D hard to call. V lost 3 bases to trimming and J lost 3 bases, with 14 bases between them. The CDR3 consists of 15 residues. From germline, CDR1 is MDHEN and CDR2 SYDVKM. The CDR3 sequence is CASSFLRGRYTEAFF. The CDR3 region has the DNA TGTGCCAGCAGTTTTCTCCGGGGTCGGTACACTGAAGCTTTCTTT.

This rearrangement joins TRBV5-1 to TRBJ2-5; possibly TRBD2 for D (6 bases). Germline V gene data show CDR1 as SGHRS and CDR2 as YFSETQ. The V end was cut by 0 bases, the J end by 3 bases, with 12 bases between. CDR3 length: 15 amino acids. The CDR3 nucleotides read TGCGCCAGCAGCTTGGCCTTACTAGCCGAAGAGACCCAGTACTTC. It yields the protein CASSLALLAEETQYF.

The chain employs TRBV30 and TRBJ2-3; D remains ambiguous. Germline CDR1 GTSNPN, CDR2 SVGIG (reference sequence). The V gene lost 1 base and the J gene lost 1 base, with 6 bases spanning the gap. The CDR3 has 13 amino acids. This CDR3 is CAWSAIGTDTQYF. The DNA of the CDR3 is TGTGCCTGGAGTGCGATAGGCACAGATACGCAGTATTTT. Supplemented by reference TRBV30 and TRBJ2-3, the full variable domain reads SQTIHQWPATLVQPVGSPLSLECTVEGTSNPNLYWYRQAAGRGLQLLFYSVGIGQISSEVPQNLSASRPQDRQFILSSKKLLLSDSGFYLCAWSAIGTDTQYFGPGTRLTVL.

CDR3 protein: CASSLISGQTKQFF. The CDR3 nucleotides are TGTGCCAGCAGTTTGATTAGCGGGCAGACGAAGCAGTTCTTC. The chain is built from TRBV28 and TRBJ2-1; 7 bases are a match to TRBD2. V trimming: 3 bases; J trimming: 11 bases; junction bases outside the gene matches: 10. This CDR3 is 14 amino acids long. Germline V CDR1 and CDR2: MDHEN, SYDVKM.

This clone was counted a few times. Compared with germline, one end of the junction differs, possibly owing to a read error. CDR3 region: CASGKGQQETHYF. CDR3 bases: TGTGCCAGCGGAAAGGGACAGCAAGAGACCCATTACTTC. The chain has TRBV28 and TRBJ2-5; 7 bases agree with TRBD1. Germline values: CDR1 MDHEN, CDR2 SYDVKM. The CDR3 totals 13 residues.

The genes are TRBV4-1 and TRBJ2-2; D not certain. Germline loops: CDR1 MGHRA, CDR2 YSYEKL. The CDR3 loop spans 14 amino acids. The germline V and J ends were trimmed by 3 bases and 6 bases, with 11 bases remaining between them. The CDR3 bases are TGCGCCAGCAGCCAGCCACTCAGGTCCGGGGAGCTGTTTTTT. This translates into CASSQPLRSGELFF.

This clone was picked up a small number of times. The chain is built from TRBV27 and TRBJ2-2; D is perhaps TRBD2 (5 bases). CDR3 length equals 16 residues. Germline V gene lookup returns CDR1 MNHEY and CDR2 SMNVEV (reference sequence). V was clipped by 2 bases and J by 6 bases, with 16 bases between them. CDR3 sequence: CASSLVAVGGSGELFF. The CDR3 DNA is TGTGCCAGCAGTTTAGTTGCAGTTGGAGGTTCCGGGGAGCTGTTTTTT.

The J gene is TRBJ1-4, the V gene TRBV7-6, with D uncertain. The CDR3 sequence is 14 residues long. The V end was cut by 5 bases, the J end by 5 bases, with 12 bases between. Germline V gene lookup returns CDR1 SGHVS and CDR2 FNYEAQ. The CDR3 coding sequence is TGTGCCAGCAGCCCCCAGGCCGGAAATGAAAAACTGTTTTTT. This sequence encodes CASSPQAGNEKLFF.

This clone was picked up one time. V is TRBV5-1 and J is TRBJ1-5, with a weak D call TRBD1 (5 bases). Per germline, CDR1 SGHRS and CDR2 YFSETQ. This CDR3 spans 13 amino acids. The V end lost 5 bases, the J end lost 4 bases, and 10 bases lay between the germline ends. The CDR3 spells CASRLGGNQPQHF. The CDR3 bases are TGCGCCAGCAGGCTGGGGGGGAATCAGCCCCAGCATTTT.

This chain connects TRBV19 to TRBJ2-1, with D uncertain. The CDR3 is 13 residues long. The germline V and J ends were trimmed by 6 bases and 5 bases, with 11 bases remaining between them. Germline assignment: CDR1 LNHDA and CDR2 SQIVND (reference sequence). CDR3 residues: CASSSVTNNEQFF. In nucleotides, the CDR3 is TGTGCCAGTAGCTCAGTAACCAACAATGAGCAGTTCTTC.

This clone was counted a few times. The V call is TRBV13, the J call TRBJ2-1; maybe TRBD1 (5 bases). V lost 5 bases and J 0 bases, leaving 11 bases between the germline ends. Germline CDR1 and CDR2: PRHDT and FYEKMQ (reference sequence). The CDR3 consists of 15 residues. CDR3 amino acids: CASSQQTDSYNEQFF. CDR3 DNA: TGTGCCAGCAGCCAACAGACAGACTCCTACAATGAGCAGTTCTTC.

The V gene is TRBV19, the J gene TRBJ2-1; 9 bases map to TRBD2. With V trimmed by 4 bases and J by 5 bases, 9 bases remained unmatched. The CDR3 covers 16 residues. Germline CDR1 LNHDA, CDR2 SQIVND (reference sequence). The CDR3 spells CASSTLTGTSNNEQFF. The CDR3 bases are TGTGCCAGTAGTACACTAACCGGGACTAGCAACAATGAGCAGTTCTTC.

The chain has TRBV28 and TRBJ2-1, with 10 bases aligning to TRBD2. CDR3 length equals 16 residues. Unmatched junction bases numbered 10, after V lost 6 bases and J lost 5 bases. CDR1 MDHEN and CDR2 SYDVKM come from the germline V gene. As DNA, the CDR3 is TGTGCCAGCAGCAAAACGAGCGGGAGGGGACACAATGAGCAGTTCTTC. Its translation: CASSKTSGRGHNEQFF.

A note on this clone: This CDR3 is also generated by other DNA sequences in the sample. J is TRBJ2-3 and V is TRBV5-4; D not certain. V shed 0 bases and J shed 2 bases, with 4 bases lying between them. There are 13 residues in the CDR3. Germline V gene lookup returns CDR1 SGHNT and CDR2 YYREEE (reference sequence). In DNA form, the CDR3 reads TGTGCCAGCAGCTTGGGGGCCACAGATACGCAGTATTTT. Residues: CASSLGATDTQYF.

This rearrangement joins TRBV10-3 to TRBJ2-7; the D is unclear. The V end lost 0 bases, the J end lost 0 bases, and 15 bases lay between the germline ends. The germline V gene encodes CDR1 ENHRY and CDR2 SYGVKD. The CDR3 is 17 residues long. The CDR3 is CAISESIVGQSSYEQYF. Written as DNA, the CDR3 is TGTGCCATCAGTGAGTCGATAGTGGGCCAGAGCTCCTACGAGCAGTACTTC.

The chain uses TRBV7-9 and TRBJ1-1; D gene ambiguous. The length of the CDR3 is 14 residues. Trimming pared 5 bases from V and 3 bases from J, leaving 13 bases between. CDR1 is SEHNR, CDR2 FQNEAQ, per germline (reference sequence). The CDR3 here is CASSARPFYTEAFF. The CDR3 region has the DNA TGTGCCAGCAGCGCGCGGCCCTTTTACACTGAAGCTTTCTTT.

In this sample, this clone turned up a few times. V gene TRBV11-2 combines with J gene TRBJ2-7, with D possibly matching TRBD2 (5 bases). Per the germline V gene, CDR1 is SGHAT and CDR2 is FQNNGV. This CDR3 contains 13 residues. The V end was cut by 5 bases, the J end by 2 bases, with 10 bases between. CDR3 nucleotide sequence: TGTGCCAGCAGCCCAGTCGGGACCTACGAGCAGTACTTC. Translating it yields CASSPVGTYEQYF.

The gene calls are TRBV4-3 and TRBJ2-3; tentative D call: TRBD1 (6 bases). V lost 0 bases and J 4 bases, leaving 11 bases between the germline ends. CDR3 size: 15 residues. Germline V CDR1 and CDR2: LGHNA, YSLEER. CDR3 sequence reads: CASSQEGQTPDTQYF. The CDR3 region has the DNA TGCGCCAGCAGCCAAGAAGGACAGACCCCAGATACGCAGTATTTT.

CDR3 bases: TGTGCCATCGGGACAGGAAGCACAGATACGCAGTATTTT. It yields the protein CAIGTGSTDTQYF. The chain links TRBV19 to TRBJ2-3, with 8 positions matching TRBD1. V lost 10 bases and J lost 0; bases outside the gene matches: 3. The CDR3 extends over 13 amino acids. CDR1 is LNHDA and CDR2 is SQIVND in the germline V gene (reference sequence).

The CDR3 nucleotides are TGCGCCAGCAGCCAAGATCAGGGGGTGGCACGGGATACGCAGTATTTT. It yields the protein CASSQDQGVARDTQYF. The V call is TRBV4-3, the J call TRBJ2-3, with 7 bases that match TRBD1. Unmatched junction bases numbered 9, after V lost 0 bases and J lost 6 bases. Germline CDR1 reads LGHNA; CDR2 reads YSLEER. The CDR3 length is 16 residues.

The chain carries TRBV19 and TRBJ1-1; no clear D. Trimming removed 5 bases at V and 4 bases at J, with 11 bases between. CDR1 and CDR2 (germline): LNHDA, SQIVND (reference sequence). The CDR3 totals 13 residues. Here the CDR3 reads CASSYGRSTEAFF. The CDR3 bases are TGTGCCAGTAGTTACGGGAGGAGCACTGAAGCTTTCTTT. Complete variable domain (other parts from reference TRBV19 and TRBJ1-1): DGGITQSPKYLFRKEGQNVTLSCEQNLNHDAMYWYRQDPGQGLRLIYYSQIVNDFQKGDIAEGYSVSREKKESFPLTVTSAQKNPTAFYLCASSYGRSTEAFFGQGTRLTVV.

The table lists this clone with a few counts. V is TRBV6-5 and J is TRBJ2-5; TRBD1 aligns across 8 bases. The CDR3 contains 14 residues. Germline values: CDR1 MNHEY, CDR2 SVGAGI. V lost 4 bases to trimming and J lost 3 bases; unmatched junction nucleotides: 4. CDR3 nucleotides: TGTGCCAGCAGTTGGGACAGGAGTAAAGAGACCCAGTACTTC. Its translation: CASSWDRSKETQYF.

The chain joins TRBV5-6 to TRBJ2-3; tentatively, D is TRBD2 (6 bases). The germline V and J ends were trimmed by 4 bases and 2 bases, with 20 bases remaining between them. Looked up from germline, CDR1 is SGHDT and CDR2 is YYEEEE. This CDR3 contains 17 residues. In DNA, the CDR3 is TGTGCCAGCAGCGTGCTAGGGACTGCCCCTTACACAGATACGCAGTATTTT. It encodes CASSVLGTAPYTDTQYF.

This clone was counted a few times. Here the CDR3 DNA reads TGTGCCAGCAGACAGGGACAGTCGGGGAAGCTGTTTTTT. Protein: CASRQGQSGKLFF. This chain uses TRBV6-6 with TRBJ2-2; 7 bases map to TRBD1. The ends lost 6 bases at V and 12 bases at J; junction bases unmatched: 10. The germline gives CDR1 MNHNY, CDR2 SVGAGI (reference sequence). CDR3 length: 13 residues.

The chain recombines TRBV5-5 with TRBJ1-1; D may be TRBD1 (5 bases). Per the germline V gene, CDR1 is SGHKS and CDR2 is YYEKEE (reference sequence). V was pared by 6 bases and J by 1 base, with 16 bases between. The CDR3 has 15 residues. The CDR3 DNA reads TGTGCCAGCACTAAACCGGGGGATAGGAACACTGAAGCTTTCTTT. This sequence encodes CASTKPGDRNTEAFF.

This clone turned up a few times. The chain uses TRBV11-2 and TRBJ2-1, with 10 nucleotides matching TRBD2. Per the germline V gene, CDR1 is SGHAT and CDR2 is FQNNGV. The CDR3 length is 16 residues. The junction had 11 bases not matched to a gene; V was cut back by 5 bases and J by 7 bases. The chain's CDR3 is CASSRSASGSRNEQFF. The CDR3 DNA follows: TGTGCCAGCAGCCGAAGTGCTAGCGGGAGTAGAAATGAGCAGTTCTTC.